This T cell receptor (beta chain) stems from a study of blood T cell repertoires in COVID-19. As for the study in general: PBMCs, B-cell-depleted T cells, or T cells provided the cDNA or gDNA that made up the material.

Libraries were prepared by immunoSEQ multiplex PCR; TCRdb keeps only in-frame clonotypes and omits some of them. Of 150,000 to 200,000 clones in the sample, over 70% were seen once. Per the germline V gene, CDR1 is MDHEN and CDR2 is SYDVKM. The V end lost 3 bases, the J end lost 4 bases, and 12 bases lay between the germline ends. This CDR3 comprises 14 residues. The sequenced material came from peripheral blood. The chain joins TRBV28 to TRBJ1-2, with D perhaps matching TRBD1 (5 bases). This sequence originates from a man in his sixties with active or convalescent COVID-19. The CDR3 spells CASSFFQGGYGYTF. CDR3 nucleotides: TGTGCCAGCAGTTTCTTTCAGGGAGGCTATGGCTACACCTTC.